This TCR beta chain was captured by sequencing in a study of OX40 agonist ivuxolimab in advanced cancers. At the level of the whole study: The costimulatory receptor OX40 (CD134) was targeted by ivuxolimab, a fully human IgG2 agonistic monoclonal antibody. Intravenous ivuxolimab was administered to patients every 2 weeks at six dose levels: 0.01, 0.1, 0.3, 1.5, 3 and 10 mg/kg. Three dose-escalation patients achieved partial responses, one with hepatocellular carcinoma and two with cutaneous melanoma. The dose-escalation cohort was about 87% male with a mean age of roughly 62 years, ranging from about 23 to 85. The paper describes the monotherapy dose-escalation part (N ≈ 50 patients) of the phase I trial of ivuxolimab. Of the approximately 50 patients in dose escalation, about 20 had hepatocellular carcinoma, roughly 15 had melanoma, 9 had renal cell carcinoma and 9 had head and neck cancer. Peripheral TCRbeta sequencing aimed to test whether ivuxolimab altered TCR sequence diversity and caused clonal T-cell expansion. Patients were allowed to have had prior anti-PD-1, anti-PD-L1 or anti-CTLA-4 therapy, and around two fifths of the dose-escalation patients had been treated with checkpoint inhibitors. Broad study findings and their caveats: Antigen specificity was not determined for the clonally expanded peripheral T cells. In partial responders in the 0.1-3.0 mg/kg groups, normalized peripheral clonal expansion was found to be among the lowest, especially among CD8+ T cells. After ivuxolimab, CD8+ T cells had more expanded clones than CD4+ T cells on average. Low levels of normalized T-cell clonal expansion were also shown by some nonresponding patients. Clonal expansion of both CD4+ and CD8+ blood T cells was observed from baseline to week 6 at doses 0.1 to 3.0 mg/kg.

Comments on this clone: No antigen is known for it. No qualities accompany the bases; no much larger clone lies one base away.

Looking up the germline V gene yields CDR1 ENHRY and CDR2 SYGVKD. Its CDR3 holds 15 amino acids, cysteine through phenylalanine. Only the CDR3 portion is preserved as DNA: 45 bases, with reading frame beginning at the first base. V trim: 4 bases; J trim: 8 bases; unmatched bases: 8. Genomic DNA was isolated from the sorted cells so that the TCRbeta CDR3 region could be sequenced. The immunoSEQ Assay was used to sequence the TCRbeta CDR3 regions. TCRdb holds this immuneACCESS table with in-frame rearrangements only. Some clones are missing; in checked studies, unresolved V genes explain under half, and the rest has no known cause. Here the sample has 5,500 to 7,500 clones; roughly 84% occur a single time. In total, the top ten clones hold roughly 24% of the sample. Patients with a history of autoimmune disease or receiving systemic immunosuppression were excluded from the trial. Peripheral blood for TCR sequencing was collected from all dose cohorts at baseline, on cycle 4 day 1, and on cycle 7 day 1. Samples were obtained from an open-label, multicenter, first-in-human phase I dose-escalation trial of ivuxolimab. Adults with locally advanced or metastatic head and neck squamous cell, hepatocellular, melanoma or renal cell carcinoma were enrolled in the trial. Before TCR sequencing, CD4+ T cells and CD8+ T cells from peripheral blood were sorted into separate populations.

This TCR derives from an adult with an advanced solid tumor such as melanoma, head and neck, liver or kidney cancer. Sequencing was performed on CD4+ or CD8+ T cells sorted from blood, taken in a trial of the OX40 agonist ivuxolimab. Recombination joined TRBV10-3 with TRBJ2-1, with 10 central nucleotides matching TRBD1. The CDR3 reads CAISAPGQGLDEQFF. Here is the DNA: TGTGCCATCAGTGCGCCGGGACAGGGGTTAGATGAGCAGTTCTTC.